These T cell receptor beta chains were read from a single sample in a study of memory CD4+ T cells and cytomegalovirus serostatus. Some clones are missing from TCRdb's copy, which holds only in-frame ones; the method was immunoSEQ multiplex PCR. The sample holds some 52,000 clones, about 73% seen once. The sequenced material came from memory CD4+ T cells from blood. These receptors were collected from an adult in good health and CMV-seronegative. CDR3s include the opening cysteine and the closing phenylalanine or tryptophan. The D gene is left open where the match is weak. The size entry is marked missing in some rows and otherwise reads once, few, many or a size class.

abundance: .; j_gene: TRBJ2-5; d_gene: .; v_gene: TRBV11-2; CDR3nt: TGTGCCAGCGGGACTTCGGGACCACGGGAGACCCAGTACTTC; CDR3aa: CASGTSGPRETQYF
abundance: few; j_gene: TRBJ2-7; d_gene: TRBD1; v_gene: TRBV2; CDR3nt: TGTGCCAGCACGCGAGGACCTTTGGGACAGAACTACGAGCAGTACTTC; CDR3aa: CASTRGPLGQNYEQYF
abundance: .; j_gene: TRBJ1-2; d_gene: .; v_gene: TRBV29-1; CDR3nt: TGCAGCGTTCAGGGCGCCTATGGCTACACCTTC; CDR3aa: CSVQGAYGYTF
abundance: .; j_gene: TRBJ1-1; d_gene: TRBD1; v_gene: TRBV13; CDR3nt: TGTGCCAGCAGCTTAGGAGGTGGGACAGGGGCGGGAACATTACTCACTGAAGCTTTCTTT; CDR3aa: CASSLGGGTGAGTLLTEAFF
abundance: .; j_gene: TRBJ2-7; d_gene: TRBD2; v_gene: TRBV6-1; CDR3nt: TGTGCCAGCAGTGACGGGGGGAGAAACTACGAGCAGTACTTC; CDR3aa: CASSDGGRNYEQYF
abundance: .; j_gene: TRBJ2-1; d_gene: .; v_gene: TRBV6-6; CDR3nt: TGTGCCAGCAGTTTCACTGGGAGCTCCTACAATGAGCAGTTCTTC; CDR3aa: CASSFTGSSYNEQFF
abundance: .; j_gene: TRBJ1-4; d_gene: .; v_gene: TRBV7-2; CDR3nt: TGTGCCAGCAGCTTAGCTCACGGAACGACTAATGAAAAACTGTTTTTT; CDR3aa: CASSLAHGTTNEKLFF
abundance: .; j_gene: TRBJ2-7; d_gene: TRBD1; v_gene: TRBV5-1; CDR3nt: TGCGCCAGCAGCTTGGTGTTTGGGGGACAGGGATCCGAGCAGTACTTC; CDR3aa: CASSLVFGGQGSEQYF
abundance: few; j_gene: TRBJ1-3; d_gene: .; v_gene: TRBV7-8; CDR3nt: TGTGCCAGCAGCTTAGTGGCGGGGGTCACTGGAAACACCATATATTTT; CDR3aa: CASSLVAGVTGNTIYF
abundance: once; j_gene: TRBJ2-5; d_gene: .; v_gene: TRBV1; CDR3nt: TGCACCAGCAGCCACACTACAGGCCTCGTCGCCCAAGAGACCCAGTACTTC; CDR3aa: CTSSHTTGLVAQETQYF
abundance: once; j_gene: TRBJ2-1; d_gene: TRBD2; v_gene: TRBV7-2; CDR3nt: TGTGCCAGCAGCTACCCTAGCGGAACCTACAATGAGCAGTTCTTC; CDR3aa: CASSYPSGTYNEQFF
abundance: .; j_gene: TRBJ1-1; d_gene: .; v_gene: TRBV6-1; CDR3nt: TGTGCCAGCTGGGGTAGATGGACTGAAGCTTTCTTT; CDR3aa: CASWGRWTEAFF
abundance: once; j_gene: TRBJ2-2; d_gene: .; v_gene: TRBV7-6; CDR3nt: TGTGCCAGCAGCTTGCGTCCAGCTAACACCGGGGAGCTGTTTTTT; CDR3aa: CASSLRPANTGELFF
abundance: .; j_gene: TRBJ2-2; d_gene: TRBD1; v_gene: TRBV18; CDR3nt: TGTGCCAGCTCACCTATGGACAGGGGGTCGAACACCGGGGAGCTGTTTTTT; CDR3aa: CASSPMDRGSNTGELFF
abundance: .; j_gene: TRBJ1-2; d_gene: .; v_gene: TRBV6-1; CDR3nt: .; CDR3aa: CASSSSDHYGYTF
abundance: .; j_gene: TRBJ2-2; d_gene: .; v_gene: TRBV28; CDR3nt: TGTGCCAGCAGCGGAAATACAGGGAGTTCCACCGGGGAGCTGTTTTTT; CDR3aa: CASSGNTGSSTGELFF
abundance: .; j_gene: TRBJ2-1; d_gene: TRBD1; v_gene: TRBV14; CDR3nt: TGTGCCAGCAGCCAGAGTAGATCCGGGACAGGGGGGGTCCATGAGCAGTTCTTC; CDR3aa: CASSQSRSGTGGVHEQFF
abundance: .; j_gene: TRBJ1-2; d_gene: TRBD1; v_gene: TRBV19; CDR3nt: TGTGCCAGTAGTACCTCACAGGACAGGGGTGGTTACTATGGCTACACCTTC; CDR3aa: CASSTSQDRGGYYGYTF
abundance: few; j_gene: TRBJ1-4; d_gene: .; v_gene: TRBV11-2; CDR3nt: TGTGCCAGCAGCTCGACAACATCAACTAATGAAAAACTGTTTTTT; CDR3aa: CASSSTTSTNEKLFF
abundance: .; j_gene: TRBJ1-2; d_gene: TRBD1; v_gene: TRBV5-1; CDR3nt: TGCGCCAGCAGCCCATTGGACAGGGTATATGGCTACACCTTC; CDR3aa: CASSPLDRVYGYTF
abundance: .; j_gene: TRBJ1-6; d_gene: .; v_gene: TRBV2; CDR3nt: TGTGCCAGCAAGGCGGGGAATTCACCCCTCCACTTT; CDR3aa: CASKAGNSPLHF
abundance: .; j_gene: TRBJ2-3; d_gene: TRBD2; v_gene: TRBV9; CDR3nt: TGTGCCAGCAGCGTAGCCCCCGGGGGGTACACAGATACGCAGTATTTT; CDR3aa: CASSVAPGGYTDTQYF
abundance: .; j_gene: TRBJ1-3; d_gene: .; v_gene: TRBV6-1; CDR3nt: TGTGCCAGCAGTGTATCAGGGGTCGGTAGAAACACCATATATTTT; CDR3aa: CASSVSGVGRNTIYF
abundance: .; j_gene: TRBJ2-1; d_gene: TRBD2; v_gene: TRBV6-1; CDR3nt: TGTGCCAGCAGTGATCTCGGCGGGGGGGCCTACAATGAGCAGTTCTTC; CDR3aa: CASSDLGGGAYNEQFF
abundance: few; j_gene: TRBJ2-7; d_gene: TRBD2; v_gene: TRBV11-2; CDR3nt: TGTGCCAGCAGCGACAGGAGACTAGCGGGGGGGTTCTACGAGCAGTACTTC; CDR3aa: CASSDRRLAGGFYEQYF
abundance: .; j_gene: TRBJ1-2; d_gene: .; v_gene: TRBV7-2; CDR3nt: TGTGCCAGCAGCGCCACCGCGGGGGGGTATGGCTACACCTTC; CDR3aa: CASSATAGGYGYTF
abundance: few; j_gene: TRBJ2-7; d_gene: .; v_gene: TRBV5-1; CDR3nt: TGCGCCAGCAGCTTGGCCGGGACAACCTACGAGCAGTACTTC; CDR3aa: CASSLAGTTYEQYF
abundance: once; j_gene: TRBJ2-7; d_gene: .; v_gene: TRBV5-6; CDR3nt: TGTGCCAGCAGCTCCCGGTACAGGGGGCGGGGGGTGGGCTACGAGCAGTACTTC; CDR3aa: CASSSRYRGRGVGYEQYF
abundance: .; j_gene: TRBJ1-1; d_gene: TRBD1; v_gene: TRBV19; CDR3nt: TGTGCCAGTAGCCCCAGAACGGGACAGGGGGCCACTGAAGCTTTCTTT; CDR3aa: CASSPRTGQGATEAFF
abundance: .; j_gene: TRBJ2-1; d_gene: TRBD2; v_gene: TRBV4-3; CDR3nt: TGCGCCAGCAGCCAAGAAACCCTCCTAGCGGGAGGGTACAATGAGCAGTTCTTC; CDR3aa: CASSQETLLAGGYNEQFF
abundance: .; j_gene: TRBJ2-3; d_gene: .; v_gene: TRBV5-4; CDR3nt: TGTGCCAGCAGCTTCCCCGGAGTAACAGATACGCAGTATTTT; CDR3aa: CASSFPGVTDTQYF
abundance: .; j_gene: TRBJ2-4; d_gene: .; v_gene: TRBV5-6; CDR3nt: TGTGCCAGCAGCCCCGGAGGGGGGAGTCATGGAAACATTCAGTACTTC; CDR3aa: CASSPGGGSHGNIQYF
abundance: .; j_gene: TRBJ2-7; d_gene: .; v_gene: TRBV10-1; CDR3nt: TGCGCCAGTCCTTGGACTCAGGCCTACGAGCAGTACTTC; CDR3aa: CASPWTQAYEQYF
abundance: .; j_gene: TRBJ1-1; d_gene: .; v_gene: TRBV6-1; CDR3nt: TGTGCCAGCAGTCTGACAGGAACAGGGGCTTTCTTT; CDR3aa: CASSLTGTGAFF
abundance: .; j_gene: TRBJ1-2; d_gene: .; v_gene: TRBV5-1; CDR3nt: TGCGCCAGCAGCCCAGCCACGGTGGTCGATGGCTACACCTTC; CDR3aa: CASSPATVVDGYTF
abundance: .; j_gene: TRBJ2-1; d_gene: TRBD1; v_gene: TRBV7-8; CDR3nt: TGTGCCAGCAGAAGAACCGGGACAGGGGGTTACAATGAGCAGTTCTTC; CDR3aa: CASRRTGTGGYNEQFF
abundance: .; j_gene: TRBJ1-3; d_gene: .; v_gene: TRBV4-2; CDR3nt: TGTGCCAGCAGCCAAGAGGGAAACACCATATATTTT; CDR3aa: CASSQEGNTIYF
abundance: .; j_gene: TRBJ2-2; d_gene: .; v_gene: TRBV9; CDR3nt: TGTGCCAGCAGCGTAGGAGGGGACGACACCGGGGAGCTGTTTTTT; CDR3aa: CASSVGGDDTGELFF
abundance: .; j_gene: TRBJ1-1; d_gene: TRBD1; v_gene: TRBV6-5; CDR3nt: TGTGCCAGCAGTGGAGGACAGGGGGTGATTAAAGCTTTCTTT; CDR3aa: CASSGGQGVIKAFF
abundance: .; j_gene: TRBJ2-3; d_gene: TRBD2; v_gene: TRBV7-6; CDR3nt: TGTGCCAGCAGCTTATCGGCGGGGGGCCAGAGCACAGATACGCAGTATTTT; CDR3aa: CASSLSAGGQSTDTQYF
abundance: .; j_gene: TRBJ1-2; d_gene: .; v_gene: TRBV4-1; CDR3nt: TGCGCCAGCAGCCAAGGAGACGAGGCATATGGCTACACCTTC; CDR3aa: CASSQGDEAYGYTF
abundance: .; j_gene: TRBJ1-6; d_gene: .; v_gene: TRBV28; CDR3nt: TGTGCCAGCAGTTCGGAGCCAGAGAATTCACCCCTCCACTTT; CDR3aa: CASSSEPENSPLHF
abundance: .; j_gene: TRBJ2-7; d_gene: .; v_gene: TRBV7-7; CDR3nt: TGTGCCAGCAGCTCGGCTAGCTCCTACGAGCAGTACTTC; CDR3aa: CASSSASSYEQYF
abundance: .; j_gene: TRBJ1-1; d_gene: .; v_gene: TRBV30; CDR3nt: TGTGCCTGGAAAGGAATGAACACTGAAGCTTTCTTT; CDR3aa: CAWKGMNTEAFF
abundance: .; j_gene: TRBJ2-5; d_gene: TRBD2; v_gene: TRBV5-1; CDR3nt: TGCGCCAGCAGTTACCGGACTAGCGGGTCGAGATCAGAGACCCAGTACTTC; CDR3aa: CASSYRTSGSRSETQYF
abundance: .; j_gene: TRBJ2-1; d_gene: .; v_gene: TRBV6-4; CDR3nt: TGTGCCAGCAGTGACGGGCAGGGATCTGGTGAGCAGTTCTTC; CDR3aa: CASSDGQGSGEQFF
abundance: .; j_gene: TRBJ2-3; d_gene: .; v_gene: TRBV9; CDR3nt: TGTGCCAGCAGCGAAACAGGGAGCACAGATACGCAGTATTTT; CDR3aa: CASSETGSTDTQYF
abundance: .; j_gene: TRBJ1-2; d_gene: .; v_gene: TRBV5-5; CDR3nt: TGTGCCAGCAGCTTGGCGGGCAACTATGGCTACACCTTC; CDR3aa: CASSLAGNYGYTF
abundance: .; j_gene: TRBJ2-1; d_gene: TRBD1; v_gene: TRBV10-3; CDR3nt: TGTGCCATCAGTGAGTTGACCGGGACAGGTACCTACAATGAGCAGTTCTTC; CDR3aa: CAISELTGTGTYNEQFF
abundance: .; j_gene: TRBJ2-7; d_gene: .; v_gene: TRBV28; CDR3nt: TGTGCCAGCAGTTTAGGGTACGAGCAGTACTTC; CDR3aa: CASSLGYEQYF
abundance: .; j_gene: TRBJ2-5; d_gene: .; v_gene: TRBV6-1; CDR3nt: TGTGCCAGCAGTGGGGGGGGACAACAAGAGACCCAGTACTTC; CDR3aa: CASSGGGQQETQYF
abundance: .; j_gene: TRBJ1-2; d_gene: .; v_gene: TRBV27; CDR3nt: TGTGCCAGCGGGTTAGAAATCCCTATGAGCTATGGCTACACCTTC; CDR3aa: CASGLEIPMSYGYTF
abundance: .; j_gene: TRBJ1-6; d_gene: TRBD1; v_gene: TRBV28; CDR3nt: TGTGCCAGCAGAGCGGCAGGGGGCCAATATTCACCCCTCCACTTT; CDR3aa: CASRAAGGQYSPLHF
abundance: .; j_gene: TRBJ2-5; d_gene: TRBD2; v_gene: TRBV2; CDR3nt: TGTGCCAGCAGCGGTCAAAGCGGGGGGGTGACCCAGTACTTC; CDR3aa: CASSGQSGGVTQYF
abundance: few; j_gene: TRBJ1-3; d_gene: TRBD1; v_gene: TRBV5-6; CDR3nt: TGTGCCAGCAGCCCTGGGACAGGGACCCTTAGCTCTGGAAACACCATATATTTT; CDR3aa: CASSPGTGTLSSGNTIYF
abundance: few; j_gene: TRBJ1-6; d_gene: .; v_gene: TRBV19; CDR3nt: TGTGCCAGTGGGAATTCGCCCCTCCACTTT; CDR3aa: CASGNSPLHF
abundance: once; j_gene: TRBJ2-2; d_gene: TRBD1; v_gene: TRBV5-8; CDR3nt: TGTGCCAGCAGCTTACAGGGGAGCACCGGGGAGCTGTTTTTT; CDR3aa: CASSLQGSTGELFF
abundance: .; j_gene: TRBJ2-7; d_gene: .; v_gene: TRBV19; CDR3nt: TGTGCCAGTAGTAGGACACTGCCTGGTTACGAGCAGTACTTC; CDR3aa: CASSRTLPGYEQYF
abundance: .; j_gene: TRBJ2-7; d_gene: TRBD1; v_gene: TRBV15; CDR3nt: TGTGCCACCAGCGTAGACAGGGGGCCCTACGAGCAGTACTTC; CDR3aa: CATSVDRGPYEQYF
abundance: .; j_gene: TRBJ2-4; d_gene: .; v_gene: TRBV5-5; CDR3nt: TGTGCCAGCAGCTGGACAGAATCAAACATTCAGTACTTC; CDR3aa: CASSWTESNIQYF